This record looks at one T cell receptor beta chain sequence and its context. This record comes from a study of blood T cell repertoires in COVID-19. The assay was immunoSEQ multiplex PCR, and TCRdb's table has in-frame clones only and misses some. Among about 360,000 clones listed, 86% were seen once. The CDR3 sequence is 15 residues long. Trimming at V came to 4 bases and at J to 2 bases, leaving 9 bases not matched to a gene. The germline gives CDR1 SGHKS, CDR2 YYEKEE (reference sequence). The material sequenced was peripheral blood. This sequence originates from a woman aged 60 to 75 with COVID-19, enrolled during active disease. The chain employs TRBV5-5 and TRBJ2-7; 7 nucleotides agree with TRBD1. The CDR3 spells CASSNLPTGTYEQYF. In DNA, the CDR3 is TGTGCCAGCAGCAACCTTCCGACAGGGACCTACGAGCAGTACTTC.